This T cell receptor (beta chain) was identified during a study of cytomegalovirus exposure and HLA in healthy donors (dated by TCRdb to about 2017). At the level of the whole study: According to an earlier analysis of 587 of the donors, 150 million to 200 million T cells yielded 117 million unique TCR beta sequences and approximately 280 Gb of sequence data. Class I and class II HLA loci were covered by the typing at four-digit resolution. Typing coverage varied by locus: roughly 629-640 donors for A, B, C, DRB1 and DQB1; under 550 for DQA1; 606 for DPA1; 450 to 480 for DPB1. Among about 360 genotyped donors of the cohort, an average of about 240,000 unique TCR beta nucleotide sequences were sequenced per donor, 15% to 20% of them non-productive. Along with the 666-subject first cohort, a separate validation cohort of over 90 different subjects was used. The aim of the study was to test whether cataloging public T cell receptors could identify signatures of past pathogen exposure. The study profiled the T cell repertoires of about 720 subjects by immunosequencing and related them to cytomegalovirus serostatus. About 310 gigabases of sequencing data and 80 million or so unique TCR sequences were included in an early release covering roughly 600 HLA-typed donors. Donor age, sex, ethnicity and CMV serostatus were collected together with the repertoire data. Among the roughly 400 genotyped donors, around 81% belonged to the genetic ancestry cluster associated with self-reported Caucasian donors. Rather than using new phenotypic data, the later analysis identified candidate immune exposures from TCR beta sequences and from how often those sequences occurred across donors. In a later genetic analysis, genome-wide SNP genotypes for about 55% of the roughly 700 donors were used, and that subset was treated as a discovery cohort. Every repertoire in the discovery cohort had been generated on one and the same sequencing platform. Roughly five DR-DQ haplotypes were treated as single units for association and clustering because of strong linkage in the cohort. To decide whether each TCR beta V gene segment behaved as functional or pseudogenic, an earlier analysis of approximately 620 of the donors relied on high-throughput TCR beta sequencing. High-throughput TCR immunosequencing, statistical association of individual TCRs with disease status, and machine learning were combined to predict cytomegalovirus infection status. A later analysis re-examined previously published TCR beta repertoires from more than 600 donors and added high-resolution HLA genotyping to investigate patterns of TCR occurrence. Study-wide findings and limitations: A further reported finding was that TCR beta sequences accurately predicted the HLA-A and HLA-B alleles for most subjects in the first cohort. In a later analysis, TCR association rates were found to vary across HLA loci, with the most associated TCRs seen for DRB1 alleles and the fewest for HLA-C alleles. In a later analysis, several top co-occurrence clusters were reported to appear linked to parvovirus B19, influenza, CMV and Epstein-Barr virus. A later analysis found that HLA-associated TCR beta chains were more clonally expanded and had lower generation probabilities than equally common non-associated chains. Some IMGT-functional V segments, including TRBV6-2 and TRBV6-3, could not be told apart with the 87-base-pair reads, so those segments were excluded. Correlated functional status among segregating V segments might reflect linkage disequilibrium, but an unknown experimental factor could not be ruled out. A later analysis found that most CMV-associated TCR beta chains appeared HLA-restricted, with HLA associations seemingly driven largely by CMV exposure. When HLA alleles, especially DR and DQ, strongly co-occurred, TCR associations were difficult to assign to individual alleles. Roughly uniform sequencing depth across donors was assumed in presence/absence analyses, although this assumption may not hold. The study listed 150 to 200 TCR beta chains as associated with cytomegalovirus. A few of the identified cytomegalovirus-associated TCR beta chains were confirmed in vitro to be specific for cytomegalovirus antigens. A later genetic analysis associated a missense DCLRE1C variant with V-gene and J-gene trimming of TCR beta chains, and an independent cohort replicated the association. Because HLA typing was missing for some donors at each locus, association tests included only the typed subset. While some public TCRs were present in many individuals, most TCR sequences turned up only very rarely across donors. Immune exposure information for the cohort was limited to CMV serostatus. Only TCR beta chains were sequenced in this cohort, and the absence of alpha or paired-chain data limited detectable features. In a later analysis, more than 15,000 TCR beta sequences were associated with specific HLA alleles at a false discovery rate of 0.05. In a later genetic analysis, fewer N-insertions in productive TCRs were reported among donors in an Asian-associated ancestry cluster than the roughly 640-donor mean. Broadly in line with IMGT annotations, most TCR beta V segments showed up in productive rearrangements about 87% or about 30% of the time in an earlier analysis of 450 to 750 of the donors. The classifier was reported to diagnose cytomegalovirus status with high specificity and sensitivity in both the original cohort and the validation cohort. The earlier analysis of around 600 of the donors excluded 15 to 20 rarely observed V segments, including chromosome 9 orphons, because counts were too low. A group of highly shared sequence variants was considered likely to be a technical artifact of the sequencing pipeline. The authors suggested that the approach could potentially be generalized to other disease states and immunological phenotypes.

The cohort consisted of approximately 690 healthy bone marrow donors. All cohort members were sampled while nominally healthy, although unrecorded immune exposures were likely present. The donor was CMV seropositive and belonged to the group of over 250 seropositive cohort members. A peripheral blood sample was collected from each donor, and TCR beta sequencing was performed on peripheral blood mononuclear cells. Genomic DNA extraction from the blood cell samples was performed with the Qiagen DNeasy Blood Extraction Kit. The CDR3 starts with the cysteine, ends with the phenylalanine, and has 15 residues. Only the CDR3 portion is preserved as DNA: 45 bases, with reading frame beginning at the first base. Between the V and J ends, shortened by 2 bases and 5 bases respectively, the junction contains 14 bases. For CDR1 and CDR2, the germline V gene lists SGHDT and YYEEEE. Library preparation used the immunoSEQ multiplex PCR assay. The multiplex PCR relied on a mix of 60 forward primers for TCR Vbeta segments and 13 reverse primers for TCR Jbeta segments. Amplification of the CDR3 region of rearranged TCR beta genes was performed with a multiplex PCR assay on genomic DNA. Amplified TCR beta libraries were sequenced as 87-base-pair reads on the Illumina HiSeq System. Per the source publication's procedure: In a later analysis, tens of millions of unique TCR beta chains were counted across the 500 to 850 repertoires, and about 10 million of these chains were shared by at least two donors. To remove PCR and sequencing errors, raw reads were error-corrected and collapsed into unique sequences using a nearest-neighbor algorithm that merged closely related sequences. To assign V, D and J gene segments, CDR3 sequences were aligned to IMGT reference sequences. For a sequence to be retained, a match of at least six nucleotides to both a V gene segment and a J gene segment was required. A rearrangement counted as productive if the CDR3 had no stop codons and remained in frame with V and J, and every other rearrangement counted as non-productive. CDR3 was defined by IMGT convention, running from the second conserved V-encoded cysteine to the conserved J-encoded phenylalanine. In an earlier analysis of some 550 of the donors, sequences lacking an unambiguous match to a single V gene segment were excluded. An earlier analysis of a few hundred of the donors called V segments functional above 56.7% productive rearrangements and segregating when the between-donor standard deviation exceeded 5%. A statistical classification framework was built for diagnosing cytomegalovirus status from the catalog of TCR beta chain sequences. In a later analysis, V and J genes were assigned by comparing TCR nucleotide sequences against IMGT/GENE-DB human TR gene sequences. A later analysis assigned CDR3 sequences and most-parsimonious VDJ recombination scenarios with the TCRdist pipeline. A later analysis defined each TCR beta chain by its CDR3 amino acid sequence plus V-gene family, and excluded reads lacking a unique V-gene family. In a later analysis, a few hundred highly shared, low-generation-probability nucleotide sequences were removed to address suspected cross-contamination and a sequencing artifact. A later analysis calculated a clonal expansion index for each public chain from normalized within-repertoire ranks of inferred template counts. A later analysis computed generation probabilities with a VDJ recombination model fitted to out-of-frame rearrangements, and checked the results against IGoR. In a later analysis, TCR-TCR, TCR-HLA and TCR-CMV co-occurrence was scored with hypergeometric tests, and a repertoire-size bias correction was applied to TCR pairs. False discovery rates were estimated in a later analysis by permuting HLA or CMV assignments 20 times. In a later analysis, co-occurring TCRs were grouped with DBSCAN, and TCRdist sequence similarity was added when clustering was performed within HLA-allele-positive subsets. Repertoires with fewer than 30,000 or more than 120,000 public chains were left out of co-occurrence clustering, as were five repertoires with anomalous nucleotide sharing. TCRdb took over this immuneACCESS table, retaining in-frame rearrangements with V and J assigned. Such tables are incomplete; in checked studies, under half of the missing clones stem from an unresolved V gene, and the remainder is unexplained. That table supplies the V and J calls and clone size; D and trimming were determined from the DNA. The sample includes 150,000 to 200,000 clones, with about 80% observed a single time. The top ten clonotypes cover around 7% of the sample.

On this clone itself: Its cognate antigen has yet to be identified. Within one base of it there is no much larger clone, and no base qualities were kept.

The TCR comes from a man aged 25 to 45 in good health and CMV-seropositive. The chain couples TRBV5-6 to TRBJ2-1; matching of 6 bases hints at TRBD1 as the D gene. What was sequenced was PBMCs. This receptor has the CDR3 CASSLPRQAHNEQFF. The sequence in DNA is TGTGCCAGCAGCTTACCCCGACAGGCACACAATGAGCAGTTCTTC. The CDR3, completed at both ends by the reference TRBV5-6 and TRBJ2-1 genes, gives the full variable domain DAGVTQSPTHLIKTRGQQVTLRCSPKSGHDTVSWYQQALGQGPQFIFQYYEEEERQRGNFPDRFSGHQFPNYSSELNVNALLLGDSALYLCASSLPRQAHNEQFFGPGTRLTVL.